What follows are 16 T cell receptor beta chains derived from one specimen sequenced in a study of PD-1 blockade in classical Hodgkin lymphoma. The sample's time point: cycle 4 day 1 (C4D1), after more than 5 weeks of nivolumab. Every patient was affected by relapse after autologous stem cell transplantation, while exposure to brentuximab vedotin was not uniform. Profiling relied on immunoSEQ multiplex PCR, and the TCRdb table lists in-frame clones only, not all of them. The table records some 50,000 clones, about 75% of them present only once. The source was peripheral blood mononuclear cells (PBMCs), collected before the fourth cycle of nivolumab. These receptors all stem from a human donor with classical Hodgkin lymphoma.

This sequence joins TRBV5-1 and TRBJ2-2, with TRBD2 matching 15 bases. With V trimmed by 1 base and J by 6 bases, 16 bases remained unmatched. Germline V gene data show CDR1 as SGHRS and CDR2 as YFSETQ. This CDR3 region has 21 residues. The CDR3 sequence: CASSLCRTSGREAVWSGELFF. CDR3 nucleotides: TGCGCCAGCAGCTTGTGTAGGACTAGCGGGAGGGAGGCGGTTTGGTCCGGGGAGCTGTTTTTT.

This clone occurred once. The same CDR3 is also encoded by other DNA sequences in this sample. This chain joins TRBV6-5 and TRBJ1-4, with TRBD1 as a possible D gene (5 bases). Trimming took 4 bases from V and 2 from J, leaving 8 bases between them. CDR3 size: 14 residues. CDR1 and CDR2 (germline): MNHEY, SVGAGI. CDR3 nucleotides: TGTGCCAGCAGTTTCAGGGCCACTAATGAAAAACTGTTTTTT. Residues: CASSFRATNEKLFF.

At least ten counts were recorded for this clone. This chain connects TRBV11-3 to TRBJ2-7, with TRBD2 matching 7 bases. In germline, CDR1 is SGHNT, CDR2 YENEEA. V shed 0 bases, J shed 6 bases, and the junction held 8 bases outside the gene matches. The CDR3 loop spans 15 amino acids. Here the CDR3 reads CASSLDPGGYVEQYF. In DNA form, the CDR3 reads TGTGCCAGCAGCTTAGATCCCGGGGGGTATGTCGAGCAGTACTTC. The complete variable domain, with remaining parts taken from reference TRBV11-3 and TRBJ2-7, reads EAGVVQSPRYKIIEKKQPVAFWCNPISGHNTLYWYLQNLGQGPELLIRYENEEAVDDSQLPKDRFSAERLKGVDSTLKIQPAELGDSAVYLCASSLDPGGYVEQYFGPGTRLTVT.

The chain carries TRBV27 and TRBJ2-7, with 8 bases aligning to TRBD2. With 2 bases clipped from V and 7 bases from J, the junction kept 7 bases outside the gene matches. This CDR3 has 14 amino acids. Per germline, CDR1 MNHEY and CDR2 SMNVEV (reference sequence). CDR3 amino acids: CASSLRLAGSEQYF. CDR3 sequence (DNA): TGTGCCAGCAGTTTACGGCTAGCGGGCTCAGAGCAGTACTTC.

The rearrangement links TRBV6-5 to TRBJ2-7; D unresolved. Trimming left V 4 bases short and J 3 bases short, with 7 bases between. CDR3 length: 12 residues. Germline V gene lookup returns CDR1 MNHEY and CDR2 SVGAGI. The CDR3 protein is CASSSLYYEQYF. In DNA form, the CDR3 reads TGTGCCAGCAGTTCCCTATACTACGAGCAGTACTTC.

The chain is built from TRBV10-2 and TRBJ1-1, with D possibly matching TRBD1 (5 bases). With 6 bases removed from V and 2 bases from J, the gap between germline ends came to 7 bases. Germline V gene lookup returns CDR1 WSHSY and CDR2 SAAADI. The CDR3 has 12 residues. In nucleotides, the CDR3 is TGCGCCAGCAGGCAGGGTAACACTGAAGCTTTCTTT. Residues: CASRQGNTEAFF.

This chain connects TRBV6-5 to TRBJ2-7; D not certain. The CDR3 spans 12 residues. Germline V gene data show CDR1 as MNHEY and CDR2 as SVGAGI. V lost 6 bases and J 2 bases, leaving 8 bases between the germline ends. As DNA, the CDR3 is TGTGCCAGCAGCAAAGACACCTACGAGCAGTACTTC. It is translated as CASSKDTYEQYF.

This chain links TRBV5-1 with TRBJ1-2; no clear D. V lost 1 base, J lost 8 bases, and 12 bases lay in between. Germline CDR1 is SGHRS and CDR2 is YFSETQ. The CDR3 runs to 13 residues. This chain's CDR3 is CASSLTGEVGYTF. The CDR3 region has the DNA TGCGCCAGCAGCTTGACCGGGGAGGTCGGCTACACCTTC.

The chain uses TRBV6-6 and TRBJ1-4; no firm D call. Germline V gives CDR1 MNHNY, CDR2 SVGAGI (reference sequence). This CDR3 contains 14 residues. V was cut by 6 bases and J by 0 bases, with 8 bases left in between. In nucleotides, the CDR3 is TGTGCCAGCAGCCCTACGTCAACTAATGAAAAACTGTTTTTT. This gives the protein CASSPTSTNEKLFF.

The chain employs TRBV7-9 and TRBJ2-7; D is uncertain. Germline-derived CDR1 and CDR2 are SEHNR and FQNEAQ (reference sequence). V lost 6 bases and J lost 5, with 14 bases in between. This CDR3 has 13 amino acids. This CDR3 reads CASRTDGRNEQYF. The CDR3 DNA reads TGTGCCAGCAGGACTGACGGACGTAACGAGCAGTACTTC.

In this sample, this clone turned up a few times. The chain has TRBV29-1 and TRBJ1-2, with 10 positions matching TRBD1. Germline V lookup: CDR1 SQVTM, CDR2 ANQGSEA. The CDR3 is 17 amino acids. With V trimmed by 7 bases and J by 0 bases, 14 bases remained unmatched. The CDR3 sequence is CSGYWGDRGPSNYGYTF. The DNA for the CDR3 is TGCAGCGGCTATTGGGGGGACAGGGGCCCCTCTAACTATGGCTACACCTTC.

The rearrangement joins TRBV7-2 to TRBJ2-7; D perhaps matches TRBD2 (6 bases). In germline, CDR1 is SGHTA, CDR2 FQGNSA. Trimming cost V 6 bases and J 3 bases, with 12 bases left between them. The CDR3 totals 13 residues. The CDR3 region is CASSSDYLYEQYF. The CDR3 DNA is TGTGCCAGCAGTTCGGACTACCTCTACGAGCAGTACTTC.

Here the CDR3 reads CASSLSHGTYEQYF. The CDR3 nucleotides read TGTGCCAGCAGCTTATCCCACGGAACCTACGAGCAGTACTTC. The chain is built from TRBV7-9 and TRBJ2-7; D unclear. This CDR3 is 14 amino acids long. Looked up from germline, CDR1 is SEHNR and CDR2 is FQNEAQ (reference sequence). V lost 2 bases and J lost 2, with 10 bases in between.

This chain's CDR3 is CASSLSRHGGQTQYF. CDR3 coding DNA: TGTGCCAGCAGTTTATCGAGACACGGTGGACAGACCCAGTACTTC. The chain is built from TRBV27 and TRBJ2-5; D is undetermined. The germline V gene encodes CDR1 MNHEY and CDR2 SMNVEV (reference sequence). Trimming cost V 0 bases and J 6 bases, with 14 bases left between them. This CDR3 comprises 15 residues.

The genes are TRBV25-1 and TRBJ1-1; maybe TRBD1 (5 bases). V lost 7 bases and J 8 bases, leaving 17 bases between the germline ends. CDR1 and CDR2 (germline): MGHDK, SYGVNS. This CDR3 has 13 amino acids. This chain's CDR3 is CASKGTGLREAFF. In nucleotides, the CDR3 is TGTGCCAGCAAGGGGACGGGTCTTAGAGAAGCTTTCTTT.

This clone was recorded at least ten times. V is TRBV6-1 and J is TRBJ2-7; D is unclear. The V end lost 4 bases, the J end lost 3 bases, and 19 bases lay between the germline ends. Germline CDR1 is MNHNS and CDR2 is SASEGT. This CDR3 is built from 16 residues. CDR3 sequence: CASSGGFGSGGYEQYF. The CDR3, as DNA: TGTGCCAGCAGTGGTGGGTTTGGCTCGGGTGGCTACGAGCAGTACTTC.